The TCR beta chain under discussion was sequenced for a study of T-cell reconstitution after alpha-beta-depleted transplantation in children (dated by TCRdb to about 2016). Broadly, across the study: The study quantitatively tracked T-cell immune reconstitution after TCRalphabeta/CD19-depleted allogeneic hematopoietic cell transplantation in children using TCR repertoire profiling.

Broad study findings and their caveats: The frequencies of hyperexpanded clones fell over the following months, and after one year, T-cell counts and TCRbeta diversity were mostly attributed to newly produced T cells. The apparently early alphabetaT-cell count recovery about two months after transplant was reportedly dependent on only several hundred rapidly expanded clones derived from non-depleted graft cells. In some patients, the high TCRbeta diversity seen at day 60 was put down to recipient T cells and intrathymic progenitors that had survived conditioning.

The library came from PCR. The reads were generated on an Illumina HiSeq 2500. Molecular barcoding was employed in the preparation of TCR libraries, with unique molecular identifiers being used to normalize TCRbeta repertoire quantification. Using fastp trimming at Q25 and MiXCR clonotype assembly, TCRdb reanalyzed the public sequencing data and kept in-frame beta chains. One record per CDR3 amino acid sequence lists the most common genes and DNA. The table for this sample lists 100,000 to 150,000 distinct CDR3 sequences; about 23% of them were counted only once. Clones ranked in the top ten supply 10% to 13% of the sample. The germline V gene provides CDR1 SNHLY and CDR2 FYNNEI. From V the trimming removes 6 bases and from J it removes 4 bases, while the gene matches leave 11 bases of the junction unaccounted for. There are 15 amino acids in the CDR3, from cysteine to phenylalanine inclusive. Only the CDR3 part of the read is kept: 45 bases, read in frame from the first base.

In the paper's terms, the treatment or condition label means: allogeneic hematopoietic cell transplantation with graft depleted of TCRalphabeta T cells and CD19 B cells. The children who served as transplant recipients had been given grafts of TCRalphabeta/CD19-depleted allogeneic hematopoietic cells. This clonotype has a count of ten or more. It lacks a known antigen. Base-call qualities are not available, and no considerably larger clone is one nucleotide away. Specimen: PBMCs, mostly from graft donor cells, collected 180 days after TCRalphabeta/CD19-depleted stem cell transplant. This receptor chain uses TRBV2 and TRBJ1-2; TRBD1 aligns with 7 central bases. The receptor was isolated from a male patient aged 2 to 9 who had a stem cell transplant for chronic granulomatous disease, so the T cells may come from the graft donor. CDR3 protein: CASSAPLTGLYGYTF. The base sequence is TGTGCCAGCAGCGCCCCTCTGACAGGGCTCTATGGCTACACCTTC.